One sample yielded the 17 T cell receptor beta chains listed below, sequenced in a study of shared clonotypes between healthy human individuals. Method: immunoSEQ multiplex PCR; TCRdb's copy keeps in-frame clones and lacks some. The sample contains hundreds of thousands of clones, approximately 96% of which appear only once. CD8 cells classed as naive were CD45RO-negative and positively selected for CCR7, excluding terminally differentiated effector memory CD45RA+ cells. The material sequenced was naive CD8+ T cells sorted from blood. All receptors derive from a woman aged 25 to 39 in good health.

To note about this clone: Other DNA variants within this sample encode the same CDR3. The chain recombines TRBV5-5 with TRBJ1-1, with TRBD1 matching 7 bases. CDR1 and CDR2 (germline): SGHKS, YYEKEE (reference sequence). CDR3 length equals 14 residues. V shed 4 bases and J 1 base; nucleotides not matched to a gene: 4. The CDR3 coding sequence is TGTGCCAGCAGCCTACGACAGGGGAACACTGAAGCTTTCTTT. Protein product: CASSLRQGNTEAFF.

The chain has TRBV19 and TRBJ2-7; 14 bases align to TRBD2. Losses at the gene ends were 6 bases for V and 5 bases for J; bases not matched to a gene: 12. The germline V gene has CDR1 LNHDA and CDR2 SQIVND (reference sequence). The CDR3 spans 17 residues. As DNA, the CDR3 is TGTGCCAGTAGGCACCTAGGGGGACTAGCGGGAGCCGACGAGCAGTACTTC. It codes for CASRHLGGLAGADEQYF.

V usage is TRBV5-6 and J usage is TRBJ1-4, with a weak D call TRBD1 (5 bases). The germline V gene has CDR1 SGHDT and CDR2 YYEEEE. The V end was cut by 3 bases, the J end by 8 bases, with 14 bases between. This CDR3 spans 14 amino acids. The DNA of the CDR3 is TGTGCCAGCAGCTCGGGACGTCGGGACGAAAAACTGTTTTTT. As protein: CASSSGRRDEKLFF.

This clone is a singleton in its sample. This chain connects TRBV2 to TRBJ1-1, with D unresolved. CDR1 is SNHLY, CDR2 FYNNEI, per germline. The germline V and J ends were trimmed by 8 bases and 0 bases, with 10 bases remaining between them. This CDR3 has 13 residues. The CDR3 reads CASSLYLNTEAFF. The DNA of the CDR3 is TGTGCCAGCTCCCTATACCTGAACACTGAAGCTTTCTTT.

The J gene is TRBJ2-2, the V gene TRBV7-6; the D gene is possibly TRBD1 (6 bases). Germline lookup yields CDR1 SGHVS and CDR2 FNYEAQ. V was trimmed by 5 bases and J by 4 bases, leaving 14 bases between them. The CDR3 runs to 15 residues. The CDR3 nucleotides read TGTGCCAGCAGCCCCGAGACAGGCGGCACCGGGGAGCTGTTTTTT. This codes for CASSPETGGTGELFF.

J is TRBJ2-3 and V is TRBV7-9; maybe TRBD1 (6 bases). Per germline, CDR1 SEHNR and CDR2 FQNEAQ (reference sequence). Trimming shortened V by 5 bases and J by 4 bases, and 16 bases separated the two germline ends. The CDR3 length is 15 residues. CDR3: CASSTGSGEPDTQYF. CDR3 nucleotide sequence: TGTGCCAGCAGCACAGGGTCAGGGGAGCCAGATACGCAGTATTTT.

The rearrangement joins TRBV4-2 to TRBJ1-1; possibly TRBD1 for D (6 bases). This CDR3 is built from 16 residues. V lost 2 bases to trimming and J lost 0 bases, with 13 bases between them. CDR1 and CDR2 (germline): LGHNA, YNFKEQ. CDR3 in DNA: TGTGCCAGCAGCCAACCCCCGGACAGATTGAACACTGAAGCTTTCTTT. This codes for CASSQPPDRLNTEAFF.

The CDR3 DNA is TGTGCCTGGGGACACACCAGCTCCTATAATTCACCCCTCCACTTT. Translated: CAWGHTSSYNSPLHF. The rearrangement links TRBV30 to TRBJ1-6, with D possibly matching TRBD1 (5 bases). Per the germline V gene, CDR1 is GTSNPN and CDR2 is SVGIG (reference sequence). V shed 5 bases and J shed 0 bases, with 11 bases lying between them. The CDR3 loop spans 15 amino acids.

The sample holds one count of this clone. The V gene is TRBV13, the J gene TRBJ2-7; no clear D gene. Trimming removed 0 bases at V and 6 bases at J, with 6 bases between. Germline V CDR1 and CDR2: PRHDT, FYEKMQ (reference sequence). This CDR3 is 12 amino acids long. The CDR3 spells CASSLGHAEQYF. The CDR3 DNA reads as TGTGCCAGCAGCTTAGGACATGCCGAGCAGTACTTC.

V and J are TRBV27 and TRBJ2-7; 10 bases align to TRBD2. V dropped 6 bases and J dropped 6; count of bases not matched to a gene: 8. Germline CDR1 MNHEY, CDR2 SMNVEV (reference sequence). This CDR3 has 14 residues. The CDR3 DNA sequence: TGTGCCAGCAGAATGGGACTAGCGTCACTCGAGCAGTACTTC. It encodes CASRMGLASLEQYF.

This chain links TRBV5-1 with TRBJ2-7; 7 nucleotides align to TRBD1. The germline gives CDR1 SGHRS, CDR2 YFSETQ. Trimming took 6 bases from V and 7 from J; bases not matched to a gene: 22. The length of the CDR3 is 17 residues. The CDR3 DNA reads as TGCGCCAGCACCACCTTCCCCGGGACAGTCAATACTAGGGAGCAGTACTTC. Its protein product is CASTTFPGTVNTREQYF.

The chain couples TRBV14 to TRBJ2-3; TRBD1 matches at 9 bases. The CDR3 has 16 amino acids. J was trimmed by 2 bases and V by 3 bases; bases with no gene match: 6. Germline V gives CDR1 SGHDN, CDR2 FVKESK. The CDR3 nucleotides are TGTGCCAGCAGCCAGGGGACAGGGTGGTTCACAGATACGCAGTATTTT. It yields the protein CASSQGTGWFTDTQYF.

The V and J genes are TRBV2 and TRBJ2-1; TRBD2 agrees at 8 bases. The CDR3 has 15 amino acids. Germline V lookup: CDR1 SNHLY, CDR2 FYNNEI. Trimming at V came to 2 bases and at J to 2 bases, leaving 2 bases not matched to a gene. The CDR3 sequence is CASSETSGPYNEQFF. Here the CDR3 DNA reads TGTGCCAGCAGTGAAACTAGCGGTCCCTACAATGAGCAGTTCTTC.

The chain links TRBV4-1 to TRBJ2-5; a weak D match, TRBD2 (5 bases). The DNA end is more similar to TRBJ2-7, so the J call may be wrong. There are 15 residues in the CDR3. Per the germline V gene, CDR1 is MGHRA and CDR2 is YSYEKL. Written as DNA, the CDR3 is TGCGCCAGCAGCCAAAGCCGAGCCGGGACCTACGAGCAGTACTTC. Its protein is CASSQSRAGTYEQYF.

This clone was observed a single time. The chain couples TRBV30 to TRBJ1-3; weak D call: TRBD1 (5 bases). The CDR3 has 15 amino acids. Per germline, CDR1 GTSNPN and CDR2 SVGIG (reference sequence). Between the trimmed V and J ends, which lost 7 bases and 1 base, there was a span of 17 bases. CDR3 protein: CASDSGGGSGNTIYF. In DNA, the CDR3 is TGTGCCTCCGACAGTGGAGGTGGATCTGGAAACACCATATATTTT. Drawing the rest from reference TRBV30 and TRBJ1-3, the complete variable domain is SQTIHQWPATLVQPVGSPLSLECTVEGTSNPNLYWYRQAAGRGLQLLFYSVGIGQISSEVPQNLSASRPQDRQFILSSKKLLLSDSGFYLCASDSGGGSGNTIYFGEGSWLTVV.

This rearrangement joins TRBV19 to TRBJ2-2; 7 bases are a match to TRBD2. The CDR3 sequence is 15 residues long. Germline CDR1 reads LNHDA; CDR2 reads SQIVND (reference sequence). V trimming: 6 bases; J trimming: 0 bases; junction bases outside the gene matches: 4. As DNA, the CDR3 is TGTGCCAGTAGCCCCGGGACTACGAACACCGGGGAGCTGTTTTTT. This gives the protein CASSPGTTNTGELFF.

The chain links TRBV28 to TRBJ1-3, with 8 positions matching TRBD1. The CDR3 loop spans 16 amino acids. J was trimmed by 7 bases and V by 4 bases; bases with no gene match: 12. Germline lookup yields CDR1 MDHEN and CDR2 SYDVKM. The chain's CDR3 is CASSSLAGQGMNTIYF. As DNA, the CDR3 is TGTGCCAGCAGTTCGCTGGCTGGACAGGGTATGAACACCATATATTTT. The full variable domain, its missing parts supplied by reference TRBV28 and TRBJ1-3, is DVKVTQSSRYLVKRTGEKVFLECVQDMDHENMFWYRQDPGLGLRLIYFSYDVKMKEKGDIPEGYSVSREKKERFSLILESASTNQTSMYLCASSSLAGQGMNTIYFGEGSWLTVV.